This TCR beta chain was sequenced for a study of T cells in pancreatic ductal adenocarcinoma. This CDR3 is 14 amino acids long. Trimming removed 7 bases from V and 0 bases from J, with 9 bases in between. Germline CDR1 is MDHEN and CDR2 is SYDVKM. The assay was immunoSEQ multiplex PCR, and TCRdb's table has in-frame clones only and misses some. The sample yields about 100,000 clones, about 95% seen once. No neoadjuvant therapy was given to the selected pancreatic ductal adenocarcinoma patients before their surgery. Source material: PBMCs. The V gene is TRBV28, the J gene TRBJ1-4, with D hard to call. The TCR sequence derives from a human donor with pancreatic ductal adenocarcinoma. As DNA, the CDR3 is TGTGCCAGCATGTCCCCTCCAACTAATGAAAAACTGTTTTTT. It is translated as CASMSPPTNEKLFF.